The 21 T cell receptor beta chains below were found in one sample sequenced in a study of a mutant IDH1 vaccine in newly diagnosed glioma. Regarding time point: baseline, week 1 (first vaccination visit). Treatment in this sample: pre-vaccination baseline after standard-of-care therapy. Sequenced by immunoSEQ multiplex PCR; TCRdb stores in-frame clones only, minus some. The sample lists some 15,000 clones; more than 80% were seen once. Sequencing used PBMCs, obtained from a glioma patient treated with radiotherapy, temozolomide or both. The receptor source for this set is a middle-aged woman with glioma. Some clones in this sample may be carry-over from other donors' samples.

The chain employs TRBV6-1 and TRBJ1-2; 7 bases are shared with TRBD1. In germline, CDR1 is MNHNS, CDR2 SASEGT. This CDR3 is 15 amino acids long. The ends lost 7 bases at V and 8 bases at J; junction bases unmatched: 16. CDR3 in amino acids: CASTSMGGGALGYTF. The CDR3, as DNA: TGTGCCAGCACTTCGATGGGAGGGGGCGCGTTAGGCTACACCTTC.

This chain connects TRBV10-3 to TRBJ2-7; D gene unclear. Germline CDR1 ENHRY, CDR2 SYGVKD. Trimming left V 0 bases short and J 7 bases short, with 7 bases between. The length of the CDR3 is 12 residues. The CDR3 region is CAISESLQEQYF. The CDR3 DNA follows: TGTGCCATCAGTGAGTCCCTTCAGGAGCAGTACTTC.

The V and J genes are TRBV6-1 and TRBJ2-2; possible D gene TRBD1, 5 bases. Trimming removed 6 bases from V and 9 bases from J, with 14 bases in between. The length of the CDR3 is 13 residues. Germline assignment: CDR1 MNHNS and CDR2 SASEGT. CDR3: CASRKTESRELFF. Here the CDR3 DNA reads TGTGCCAGCAGGAAGACAGAAAGTCGGGAGCTGTTTTTT.

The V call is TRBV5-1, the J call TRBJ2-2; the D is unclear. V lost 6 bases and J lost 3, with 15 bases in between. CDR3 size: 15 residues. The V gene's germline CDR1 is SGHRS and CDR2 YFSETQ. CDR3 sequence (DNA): TGCGCCAGCACCTTAGGCCTAGGAGACACCGGGGAGCTGTTTTTT. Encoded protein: CASTLGLGDTGELFF.

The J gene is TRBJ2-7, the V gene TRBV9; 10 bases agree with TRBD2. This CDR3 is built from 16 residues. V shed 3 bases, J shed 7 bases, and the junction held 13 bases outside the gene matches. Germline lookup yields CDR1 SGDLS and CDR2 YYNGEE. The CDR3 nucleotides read TGTGCCAGCAGCGGGCTAGCGGGAGCCGATATAGATGAGCAGTACTTC. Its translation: CASSGLAGADIDEQYF.

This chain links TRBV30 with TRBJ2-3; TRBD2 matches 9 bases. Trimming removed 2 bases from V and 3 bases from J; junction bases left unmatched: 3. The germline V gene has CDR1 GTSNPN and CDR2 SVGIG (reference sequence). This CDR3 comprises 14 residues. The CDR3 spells CAWSRRGGTDTQYF. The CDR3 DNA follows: TGTGCCTGGAGTAGGCGGGGGGGAACAGATACGCAGTATTTT.

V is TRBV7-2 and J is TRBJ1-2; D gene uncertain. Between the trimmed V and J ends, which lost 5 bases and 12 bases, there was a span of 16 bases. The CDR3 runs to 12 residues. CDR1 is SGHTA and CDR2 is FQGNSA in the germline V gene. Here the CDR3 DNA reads TGTGCCAGCAGCCAGCAGGAATCTGGGAACACCTTC. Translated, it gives CASSQQESGNTF.

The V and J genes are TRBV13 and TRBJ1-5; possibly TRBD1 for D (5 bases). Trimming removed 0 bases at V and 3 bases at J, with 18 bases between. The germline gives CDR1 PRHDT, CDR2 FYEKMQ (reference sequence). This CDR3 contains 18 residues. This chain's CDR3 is CASSLGIKGGAFNQPQHF. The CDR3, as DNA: TGTGCCAGCAGCTTAGGAATAAAGGGAGGGGCTTTCAATCAGCCCCAGCATTTT.

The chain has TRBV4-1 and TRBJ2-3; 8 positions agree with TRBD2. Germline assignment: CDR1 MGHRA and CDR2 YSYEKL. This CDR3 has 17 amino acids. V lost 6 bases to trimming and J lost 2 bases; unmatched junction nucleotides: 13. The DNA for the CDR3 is TGCGCCAGCAGTCCTTATAGCGGGGCTTATACCACAGATACGCAGTATTTT. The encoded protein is CASSPYSGAYTTDTQYF.

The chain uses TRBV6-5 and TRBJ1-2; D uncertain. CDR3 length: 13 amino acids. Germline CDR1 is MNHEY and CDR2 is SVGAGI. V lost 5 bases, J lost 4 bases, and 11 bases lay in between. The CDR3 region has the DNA TGTGCCAGCAGTACAGCCTTTGGCTATGGCTACACCTTC. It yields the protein CASSTAFGYGYTF.

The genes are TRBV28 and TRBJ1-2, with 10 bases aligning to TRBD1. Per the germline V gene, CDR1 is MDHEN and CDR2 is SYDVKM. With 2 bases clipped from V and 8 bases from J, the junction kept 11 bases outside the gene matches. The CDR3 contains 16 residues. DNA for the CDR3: TGTGCCAGCAGTTTACGCCTGACAGGGGGCGTTGAGGGCTACACCTTC. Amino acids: CASSLRLTGGVEGYTF.

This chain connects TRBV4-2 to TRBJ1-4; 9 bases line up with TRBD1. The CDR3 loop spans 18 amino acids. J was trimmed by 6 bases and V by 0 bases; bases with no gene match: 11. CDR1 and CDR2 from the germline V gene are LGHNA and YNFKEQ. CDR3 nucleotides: TGTGCCAGCAGCCAAGATGGGTTAGGTCGGACAGGGGATGAAAAACTGTTTTTT. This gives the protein CASSQDGLGRTGDEKLFF.

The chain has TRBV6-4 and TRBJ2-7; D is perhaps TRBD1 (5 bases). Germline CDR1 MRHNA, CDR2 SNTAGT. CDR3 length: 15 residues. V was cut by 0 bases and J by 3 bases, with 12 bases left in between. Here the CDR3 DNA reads TGTGCCAGCAGTGACTCGAGGCAGGGCAACTACGAGCAGTACTTC. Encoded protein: CASSDSRQGNYEQYF.

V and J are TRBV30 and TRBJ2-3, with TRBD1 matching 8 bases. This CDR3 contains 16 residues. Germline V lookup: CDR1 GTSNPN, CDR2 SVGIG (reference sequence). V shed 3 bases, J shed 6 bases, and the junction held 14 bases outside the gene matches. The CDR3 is CAWRMGTGGLRDTQYF. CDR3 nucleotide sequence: TGTGCCTGGAGGATGGGGACAGGCGGTCTAAGGGATACGCAGTATTTT.

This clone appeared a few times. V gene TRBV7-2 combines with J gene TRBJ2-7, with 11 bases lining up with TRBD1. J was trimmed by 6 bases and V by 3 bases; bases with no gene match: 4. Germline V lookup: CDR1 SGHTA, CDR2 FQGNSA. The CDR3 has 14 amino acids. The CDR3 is CASSLSGTGGEQYF. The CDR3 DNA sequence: TGTGCCAGCAGCTTGTCCGGGACAGGGGGCGAGCAGTACTTC. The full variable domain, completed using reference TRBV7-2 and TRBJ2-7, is GAGVSQSPSNKVTEKGKDVELRCDPISGHTALYWYRQSLGQGLEFLIYFQGNSAPDKSGLPSDRFSAERTGGSVSTLTIQRTQQEDSAVYLCASSLSGTGGEQYFGPGTRLTVT.

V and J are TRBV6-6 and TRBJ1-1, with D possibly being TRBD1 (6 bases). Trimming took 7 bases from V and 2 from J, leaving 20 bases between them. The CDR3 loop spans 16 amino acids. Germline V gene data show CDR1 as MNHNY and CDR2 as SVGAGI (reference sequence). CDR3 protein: CASILAPGTTNTEAFF. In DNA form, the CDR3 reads TGTGCCAGCATCTTAGCCCCGGGGACAACCAACACTGAAGCTTTCTTT.

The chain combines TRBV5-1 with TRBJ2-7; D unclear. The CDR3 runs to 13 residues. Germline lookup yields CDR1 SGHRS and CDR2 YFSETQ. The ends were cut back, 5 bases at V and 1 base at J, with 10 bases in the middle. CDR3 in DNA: TGCGCCAGCAGGGAGACGGTATCCTACGAGCAGTACTTC. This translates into CASRETVSYEQYF.

CDR3 nucleotide sequence: TGTGCCAGCTCACCCCGCGGACTAGGTGGCACAGATACGCAGTATTTT. Translating gives CASSPRGLGGTDTQYF. The gene calls are TRBV18 and TRBJ2-3, with 7 bases fitting TRBD2. V lost 3 bases and J lost 1; bases outside the gene matches: 7. The CDR3 is made up of 16 amino acids. Per the germline V gene, CDR1 is KGHSH and CDR2 is LQKENI.

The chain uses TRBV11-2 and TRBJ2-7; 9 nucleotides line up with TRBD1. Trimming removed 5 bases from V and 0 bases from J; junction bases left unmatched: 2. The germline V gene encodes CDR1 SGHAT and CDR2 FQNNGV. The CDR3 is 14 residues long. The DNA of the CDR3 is TGTGCCAGCAGCCCGGACAGGGGCTCCTACGAGCAGTACTTC. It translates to CASSPDRGSYEQYF.

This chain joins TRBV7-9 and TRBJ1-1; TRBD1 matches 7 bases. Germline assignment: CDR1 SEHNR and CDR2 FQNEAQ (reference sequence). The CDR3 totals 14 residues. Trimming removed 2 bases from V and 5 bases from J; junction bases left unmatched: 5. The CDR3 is CASSLRDSGTEAFF. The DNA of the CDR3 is TGTGCCAGCAGCTTAAGGGACAGCGGTACTGAAGCTTTCTTT. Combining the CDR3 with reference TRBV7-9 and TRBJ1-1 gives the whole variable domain DTGVSQNPRHKITKRGQNVTFRCDPISEHNRLYWYRQTLGQGPEFLTYFQNEAQLEKSRLLSDRFSAERPKGSFSTLEIQRTEQGDSAMYLCASSLRDSGTEAFFGQGTRLTVV.

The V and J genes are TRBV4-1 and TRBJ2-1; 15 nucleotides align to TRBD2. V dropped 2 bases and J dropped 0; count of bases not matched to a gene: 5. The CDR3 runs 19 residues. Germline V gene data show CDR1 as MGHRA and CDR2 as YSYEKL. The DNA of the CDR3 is TGCGCCAGCAGCCAATCCGGGACTAGCGGGGGGAGCTCCTACAATGAGCAGTTCTTC. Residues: CASSQSGTSGGSSYNEQFF.